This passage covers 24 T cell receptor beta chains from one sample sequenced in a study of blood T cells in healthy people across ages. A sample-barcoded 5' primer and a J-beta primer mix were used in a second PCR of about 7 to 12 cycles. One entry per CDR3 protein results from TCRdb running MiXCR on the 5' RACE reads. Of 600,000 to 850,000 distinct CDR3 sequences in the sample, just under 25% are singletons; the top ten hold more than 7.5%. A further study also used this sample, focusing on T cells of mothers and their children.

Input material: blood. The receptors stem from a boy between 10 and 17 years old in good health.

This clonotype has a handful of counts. The CDR3 nucleotides read TGTGCCAGTAGTGTCAGGACAGGGCCTCAGCCCCAGCATTTT. Amino acids: CASSVRTGPQPQHF. The chain uses TRBV19 and TRBJ1-5; 8 nucleotides line up with TRBD1. The germline V gene encodes CDR1 LNHDA and CDR2 SQIVND (reference sequence). The ends lost 5 bases at V and 6 bases at J; junction bases unmatched: 6. The CDR3 spans 14 residues.

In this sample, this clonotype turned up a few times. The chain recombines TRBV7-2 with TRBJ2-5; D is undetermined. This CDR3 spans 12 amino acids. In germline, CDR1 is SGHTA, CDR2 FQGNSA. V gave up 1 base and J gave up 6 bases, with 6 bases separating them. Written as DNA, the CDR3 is TGTGCCAGCAGCTTAGATAGGAAGACCCAGTACTTC. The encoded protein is CASSLDRKTQYF.

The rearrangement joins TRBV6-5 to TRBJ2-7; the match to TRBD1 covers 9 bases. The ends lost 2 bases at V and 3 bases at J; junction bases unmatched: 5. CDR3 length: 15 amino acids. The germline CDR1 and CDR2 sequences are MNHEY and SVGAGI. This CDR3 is CASSYHETGGYEQYF. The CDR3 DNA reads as TGTGCCAGCAGTTACCATGAGACAGGGGGCTACGAGCAGTACTTC.

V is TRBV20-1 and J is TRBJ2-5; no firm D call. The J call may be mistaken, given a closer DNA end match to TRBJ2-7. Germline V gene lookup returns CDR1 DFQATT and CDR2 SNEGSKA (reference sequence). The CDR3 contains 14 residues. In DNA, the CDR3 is TGCAGTGCGGGTCCAGGTGCCGGGCACTACGAGCAGTACTTC. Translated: CSAGPGAGHYEQYF.

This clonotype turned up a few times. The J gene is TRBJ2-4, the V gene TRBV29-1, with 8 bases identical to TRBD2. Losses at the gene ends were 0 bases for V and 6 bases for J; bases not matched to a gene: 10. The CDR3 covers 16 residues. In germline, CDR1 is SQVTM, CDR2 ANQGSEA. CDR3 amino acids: CSVEDPASGSGNIQYF. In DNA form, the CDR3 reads TGCAGCGTTGAAGATCCCGCCAGCGGGAGTGGAAACATTCAGTACTTC.

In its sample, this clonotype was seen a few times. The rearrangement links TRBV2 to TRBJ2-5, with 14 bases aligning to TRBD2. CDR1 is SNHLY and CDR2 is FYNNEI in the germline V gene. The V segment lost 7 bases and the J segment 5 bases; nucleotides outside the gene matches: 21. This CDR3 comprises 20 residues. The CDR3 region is CASIEPGLAGAPGLAETQYF. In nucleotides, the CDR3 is TGTGCCAGCATAGAACCGGGACTAGCGGGGGCCCCCGGATTGGCTGAGACCCAGTACTTC.

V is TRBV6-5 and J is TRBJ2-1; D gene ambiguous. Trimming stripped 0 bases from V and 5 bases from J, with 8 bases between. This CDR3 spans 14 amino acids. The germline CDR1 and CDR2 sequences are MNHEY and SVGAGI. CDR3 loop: CASSYSTPNNEQFF. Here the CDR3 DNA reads TGTGCCAGCAGTTACTCGACCCCGAACAATGAGCAGTTCTTC.

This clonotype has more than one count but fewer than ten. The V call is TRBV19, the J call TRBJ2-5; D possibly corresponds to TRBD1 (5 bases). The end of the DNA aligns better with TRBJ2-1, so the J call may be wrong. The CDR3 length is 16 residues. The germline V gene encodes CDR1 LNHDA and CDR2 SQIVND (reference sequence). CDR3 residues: CASSIDQTDPTVEQFF. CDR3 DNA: TGTGCCAGTAGTATAGACCAGACAGACCCTACGGTTGAGCAGTTCTTC.

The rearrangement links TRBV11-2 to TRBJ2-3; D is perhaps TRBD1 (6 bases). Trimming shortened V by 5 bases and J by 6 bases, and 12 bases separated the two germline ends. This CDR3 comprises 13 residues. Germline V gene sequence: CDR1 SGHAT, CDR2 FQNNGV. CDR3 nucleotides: TGTGCCAGCAGCGCCGACAGGTTGGATACGCAGTATTTT. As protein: CASSADRLDTQYF.

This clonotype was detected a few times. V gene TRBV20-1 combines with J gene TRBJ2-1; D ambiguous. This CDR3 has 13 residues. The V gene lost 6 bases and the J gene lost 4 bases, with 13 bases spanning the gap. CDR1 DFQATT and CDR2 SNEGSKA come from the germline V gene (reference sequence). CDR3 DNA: TGCAGTGCATACCTGACAATATACAATGAGCAGTTCTTC. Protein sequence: CSAYLTIYNEQFF.

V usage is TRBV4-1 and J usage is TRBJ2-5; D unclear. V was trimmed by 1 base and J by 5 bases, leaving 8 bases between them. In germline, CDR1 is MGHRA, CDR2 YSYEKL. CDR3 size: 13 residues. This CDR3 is CASSQAGWETQYF. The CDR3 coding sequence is TGCGCCAGCAGCCAAGCGGGTTGGGAGACCCAGTACTTC.

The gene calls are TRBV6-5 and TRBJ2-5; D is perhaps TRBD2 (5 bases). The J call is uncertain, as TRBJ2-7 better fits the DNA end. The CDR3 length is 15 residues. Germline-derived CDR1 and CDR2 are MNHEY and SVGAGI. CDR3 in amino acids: CASRSTGTNSYEQYF. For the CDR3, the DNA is TGTGCCAGCAGATCCACGGGAACTAATTCCTACGAGCAGTACTTC.

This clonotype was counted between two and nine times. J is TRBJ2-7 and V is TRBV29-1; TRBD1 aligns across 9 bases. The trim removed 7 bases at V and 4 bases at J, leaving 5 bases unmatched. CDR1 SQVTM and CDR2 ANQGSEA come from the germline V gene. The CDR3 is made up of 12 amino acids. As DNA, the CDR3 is TGCAGCGCGTTGGGACAGGGTTACGAGCAGTACTTC. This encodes CSALGQGYEQYF.

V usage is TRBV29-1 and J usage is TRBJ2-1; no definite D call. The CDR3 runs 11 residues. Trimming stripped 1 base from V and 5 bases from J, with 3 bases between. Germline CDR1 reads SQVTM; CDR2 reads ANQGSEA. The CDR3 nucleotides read TGCAGCGTTGAAGTCGACAATGAGCAGTTCTTC. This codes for CSVEVDNEQFF.

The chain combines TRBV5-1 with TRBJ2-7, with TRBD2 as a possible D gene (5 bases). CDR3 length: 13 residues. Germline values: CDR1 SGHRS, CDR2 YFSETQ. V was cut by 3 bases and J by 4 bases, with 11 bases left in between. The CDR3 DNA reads TGCGCCAGCAGCTCCGGACTTGGGTACGAGCAGTACTTC. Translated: CASSSGLGYEQYF.

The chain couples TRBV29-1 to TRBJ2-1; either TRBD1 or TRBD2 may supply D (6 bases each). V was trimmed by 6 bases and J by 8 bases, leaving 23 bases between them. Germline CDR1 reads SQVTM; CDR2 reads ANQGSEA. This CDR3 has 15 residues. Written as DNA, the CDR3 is TGCAGCGTGGTAGGGGGGAGAAAGCTAAGCGATGAGCAGTTCTTC. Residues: CSVVGGRKLSDEQFF.

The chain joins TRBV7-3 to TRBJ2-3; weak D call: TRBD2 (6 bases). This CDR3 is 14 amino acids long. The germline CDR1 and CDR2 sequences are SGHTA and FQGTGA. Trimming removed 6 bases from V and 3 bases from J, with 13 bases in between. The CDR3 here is CASSPGVQTDTQYF. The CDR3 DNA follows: TGTGCCAGCAGTCCGGGGGTACAGACAGATACGCAGTATTTT.

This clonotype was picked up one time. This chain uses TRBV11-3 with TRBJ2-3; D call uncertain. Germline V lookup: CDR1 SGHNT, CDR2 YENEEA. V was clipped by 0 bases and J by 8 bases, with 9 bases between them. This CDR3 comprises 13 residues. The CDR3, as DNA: TGTGCCAGCAGCTTAGAGTCTGGCGGTACGCAGTATTTT. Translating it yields CASSLESGGTQYF.

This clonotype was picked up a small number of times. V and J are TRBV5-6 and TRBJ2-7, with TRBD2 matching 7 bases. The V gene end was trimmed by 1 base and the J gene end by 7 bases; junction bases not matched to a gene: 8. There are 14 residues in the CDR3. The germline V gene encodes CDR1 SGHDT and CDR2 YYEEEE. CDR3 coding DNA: TGTGCCAGCAGCTTGCGCTTGCGGGAGAGGGAGCAGTACTTC. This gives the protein CASSLRLREREQYF.

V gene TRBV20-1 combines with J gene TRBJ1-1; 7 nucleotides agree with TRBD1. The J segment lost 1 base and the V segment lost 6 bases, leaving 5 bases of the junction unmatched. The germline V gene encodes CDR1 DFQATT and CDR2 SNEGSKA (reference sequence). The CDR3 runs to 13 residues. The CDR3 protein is CSADNRGNTEAFF. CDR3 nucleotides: TGCAGTGCCGATAACAGGGGGAACACTGAAGCTTTCTTT.

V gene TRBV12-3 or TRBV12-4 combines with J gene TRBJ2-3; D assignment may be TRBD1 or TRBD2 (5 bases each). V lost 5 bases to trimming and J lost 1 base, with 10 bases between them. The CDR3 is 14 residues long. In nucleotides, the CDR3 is TGTGCCAGCAGTCGGGACGGAGGCACAGATACGCAGTATTTT. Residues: CASSRDGGTDTQYF.

The CDR3 region is CSVAPGHLQETQYF. In DNA, the CDR3 is TGCAGCGTAGCCCCGGGACACCTCCAAGAGACCCAGTACTTC. The chain recombines TRBV29-1 with TRBJ2-5, with D perhaps TRBD1 (6 bases). V lost 6 bases and J lost 1, with 15 bases in between. The CDR3 covers 14 residues. Germline V gene sequence: CDR1 SQVTM, CDR2 ANQGSEA.

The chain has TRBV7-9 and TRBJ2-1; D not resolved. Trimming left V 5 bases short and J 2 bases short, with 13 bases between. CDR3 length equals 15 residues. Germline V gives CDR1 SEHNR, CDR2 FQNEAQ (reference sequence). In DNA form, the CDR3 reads TGTGCCAGCAGCGGAGATACCCAACCCTACAATGAGCAGTTCTTC. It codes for CASSGDTQPYNEQFF.

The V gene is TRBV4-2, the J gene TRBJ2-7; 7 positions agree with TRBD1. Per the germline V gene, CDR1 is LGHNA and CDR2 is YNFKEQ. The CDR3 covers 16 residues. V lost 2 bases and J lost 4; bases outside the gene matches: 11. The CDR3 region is CASSQFATGYQYEQYF. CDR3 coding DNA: TGTGCCAGCAGCCAATTCGCGACAGGGTATCAGTACGAGCAGTACTTC.